Listed below are T cell receptor beta chains from one sample, sequenced in a study of T cell responses to AZD1222 COVID-19 vaccine. The data were produced by immunoSEQ multiplex PCR, yet TCRdb's version contains in-frame clones alone and is incomplete. This table holds about 98,000 clones, less than 90% found once. Sample: peripheral blood, taken on day 0 of AZD1222 vaccination. The receptors originated from an adult in good health. CDR3s include the opening cysteine and the closing phenylalanine or tryptophan. The D gene is left open where the match is weak. Rows may omit the clone size; those that give it use once, few, many or a size class.

>TRBV3-1/TRBV3-2|TRBJ1-1|-|-
TGTGCCAGCAGCCAGCGGTGGGCGAACACTGAAGCTTTCTTT
CASSQRWANTEAFF
>TRBV5-5|TRBJ1-1|-|TRBD1
TGTGCCAGCAGCTGGACTGTGGTAACGGGACAGGGAGGTACTGAAGCTTTCTTT
CASSWTVVTGQGGTEAFF
>TRBV2|TRBJ1-5|-|TRBD1
TGTGCCAGCAAGGGGGCGTCACTCAGCAATCAGCCCCAGCATTTT
CASKGASLSNQPQHF
>TRBV6-1|TRBJ1-4|-|-
TGTGCCAGCAGTGAACTCGGGATAACTGAAAAACTGTTTTTT
CASSELGITEKLFF
>TRBV6-2/TRBV6-3|TRBJ2-5|few|-
TGTGCCAGCAGCAAGGGGAACCTCGGAGAGACCCAGTACTTC
CASSKGNLGETQYF
>TRBV5-1|TRBJ1-1|-|TRBD1
TGCGCCAGCAGCCCGGGACAGGAGGGCGTTTACACTGAAGCTTTCTTT
CASSPGQEGVYTEAFF
>TRBV11-2|TRBJ2-1|-|-
TGTGCCAGCAGCACCCCGGACTACAATGAGCAGTTCTTC
CASSTPDYNEQFF
>TRBV5-4|TRBJ2-3|few|-
TGTGCCAGCAGCCCCCTGGTGACTAGGAGCACAGATACGCAGTATTTT
CASSPLVTRSTDTQYF
>TRBV20-1|TRBJ2-1|-|-
TGCAGTGCTAGGCCGAACAATGAGCAGTTCTTC
CSARPNNEQFF
>TRBV7-9|TRBJ2-2|-|TRBD1
TGTGCCAGCAGGCCAGGACAGGCGAACACCGGGGAGCTGTTTTTT
CASRPGQANTGELFF
>TRBV3-1/TRBV3-2|TRBJ2-1|-|TRBD2
TGTGCCAGCAGCCTTCCTAGCGGAGCCTACAATGAGCAGTTCTTC
CASSLPSGAYNEQFF
>TRBV13|TRBJ2-1|-|-
TGTGCCAGCAGCTTCGACATTAGCTCCTACAATGAGCAGTTCTTC
CASSFDISSYNEQFF
>TRBV27|TRBJ1-1|-|-
TGTGCCAGCAGTGCCACTTGGCGGACTGAAGCTTTCTTT
CASSATWRTEAFF
>TRBV6-1|TRBJ1-5|-|TRBD1
TGTGCCAGCAGTGAGTGGGGGACAGGTAGAAACAATCAGCCCCAGCATTTT
CASSEWGTGRNNQPQHF
>TRBV7-9|TRBJ1-2|-|-
TGTGCCAGCAGCTTAGCTAGGGGTGGCTATGGCTACACCTTC
CASSLARGGYGYTF
>TRBV4-3|TRBJ1-1|-|-
TGCGCCAGCAGCCAAGAAAGATTCGGGTGGTCGGGCACTGAAGCTTTCTTT
CASSQERFGWSGTEAFF
>TRBV7-9|TRBJ1-5|many|-
TGTGCCAGCAGCAATAGCGACACCGGGTCGGATCAGCCCCAGCATTTT
CASSNSDTGSDQPQHF
>TRBV28|TRBJ1-2|-|-
TGTGCCAGCAGTTCACCAGTGGGGGCGGGCGGTGGCTACACCTTC
CASSSPVGAGGGYTF
>TRBV15|TRBJ1-4|-|TRBD1
TGTGCCACCAGCGGGAGAACAGGGGGCGCGCAGAAACTGTTTTTT
CATSGRTGGAQKLFF
>TRBV7-9|TRBJ2-1|-|-
TGTGCCAGCAGCTTAGGGAGCGGCTCCTACAATGAGCAGTTCTTC
CASSLGSGSYNEQFF